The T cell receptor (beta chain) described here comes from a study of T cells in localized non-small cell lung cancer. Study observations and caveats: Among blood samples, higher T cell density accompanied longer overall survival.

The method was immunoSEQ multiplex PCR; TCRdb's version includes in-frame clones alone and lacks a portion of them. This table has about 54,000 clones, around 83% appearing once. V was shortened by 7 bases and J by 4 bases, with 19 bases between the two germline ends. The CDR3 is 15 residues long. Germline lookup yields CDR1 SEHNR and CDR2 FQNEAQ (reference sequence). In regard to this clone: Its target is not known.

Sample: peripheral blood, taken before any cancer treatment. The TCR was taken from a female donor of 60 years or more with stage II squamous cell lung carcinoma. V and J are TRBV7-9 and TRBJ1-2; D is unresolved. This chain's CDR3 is CASTPSGGGPYGYTF. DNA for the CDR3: TGTGCCAGCACCCCTTCGGGTGGAGGGCCCTATGGCTACACCTTC.